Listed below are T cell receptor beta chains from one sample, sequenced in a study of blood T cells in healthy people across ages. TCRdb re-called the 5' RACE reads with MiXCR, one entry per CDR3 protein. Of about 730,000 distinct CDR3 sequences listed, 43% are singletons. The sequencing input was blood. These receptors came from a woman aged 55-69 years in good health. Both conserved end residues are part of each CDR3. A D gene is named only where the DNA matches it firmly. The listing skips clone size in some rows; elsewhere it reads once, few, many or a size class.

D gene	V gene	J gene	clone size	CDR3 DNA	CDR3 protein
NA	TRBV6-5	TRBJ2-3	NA	TGTGCCAGCAGGTACCTAGGGAGACCCACAGATACGCAGTATTTT	CASRYLGRPTDTQYF
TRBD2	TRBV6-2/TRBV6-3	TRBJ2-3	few	TGTGCCAGCAGTAAGACTAGCGGGATTGGGAACACAGATACGCAGTATTTT	CASSKTSGIGNTDTQYF
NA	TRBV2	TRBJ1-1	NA	TGTGCCAGCAGTGACGCGGTCGGGGGGCAGGCTGAAGCTTTCTTT	CASSDAVGGQAEAFF
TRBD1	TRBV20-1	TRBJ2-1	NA	TGCAGTGCTAGAGGAGGGGACAGGGGATACCATGAGCAGTTCTTC	CSARGGDRGYHEQFF
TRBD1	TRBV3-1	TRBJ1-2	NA	TGTGCCAGCACCAAATCCGGGACAGTTAACTATGGCTACACCTTC	CASTKSGTVNYGYTF
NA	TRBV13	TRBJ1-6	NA	TGTGCCAGCAGCGATCTCAGGGGTTCCTATAATTCACCCCTCCACTTT	CASSDLRGSYNSPLHF
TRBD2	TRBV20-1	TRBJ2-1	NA	TGCAGTGCTACACTAGCGGGACTCTACAATGAGCAGTTCTTC	CSATLAGLYNEQFF
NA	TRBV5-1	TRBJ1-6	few	TGCGCCAGCAGCTGGGACCGTTATAATTCACCCCTCCACTTT	CASSWDRYNSPLHF
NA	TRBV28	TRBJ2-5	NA	TGTGCCAGCAGTCCCCGGACAAGTAAGGAGGAGACCCAGTACTTC	CASSPRTSKEETQYF
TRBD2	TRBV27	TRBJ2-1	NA	TGTGCCAGCAGGACTTTAATGACTAGCGGGGTTAACAATGAGCAGTTCTTC	CASRTLMTSGVNNEQFF
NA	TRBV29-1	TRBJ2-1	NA	TGCAGCGTTGAAATCTTCTCCAATGAGCAGTTCTTC	CSVEIFSNEQFF
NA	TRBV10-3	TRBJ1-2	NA	TGTGCCATCAGTGACGGGGAGGGTGGCTACACCTTC	CAISDGEGGYTF
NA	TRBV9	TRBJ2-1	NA	TGTGCCAGCAGCCATAACGATGAGCAGTTCTTC	CASSHNDEQFF
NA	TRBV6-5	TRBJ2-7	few	TGTGCCAGCAATGATGGAACCTACGAGCAGTACTTC	CASNDGTYEQYF
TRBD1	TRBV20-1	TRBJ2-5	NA	TGCAGTGCGGATAGACAGGGGACCGGGAAGACCCAGTACTTC	CSADRQGTGKTQYF
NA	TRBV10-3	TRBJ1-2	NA	TGTGCCCTCCGTGGGGGCCCACTATTTGGCTACACCTTC	CALRGGPLFGYTF
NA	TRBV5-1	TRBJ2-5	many	TGCGCCAGCAGTCTTTTCGTTCGTCGGGCGCCCCAAGAGACCCAGTACTTC	CASSLFVRRAPQETQYF
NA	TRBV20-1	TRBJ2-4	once	TGCAGTGCTAGAGATGTAGGCACCCCGCAGTACTTC	CSARDVGTPQYF
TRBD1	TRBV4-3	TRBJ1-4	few	TGCGCCAGCAGCCAAGATCGCGGGACAGGGACTAATGAAAAACTGTTTTTT	CASSQDRGTGTNEKLFF
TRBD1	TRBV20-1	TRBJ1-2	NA	TGCAGTGCTGAGAAGGGGGACAGCTCCTCACCCCAATATGGCTACACCTTC	CSAEKGDSSSPQYGYTF
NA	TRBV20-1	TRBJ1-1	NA	TGCAGTGCTAGACCCCTGGAGGGTGGCACTGAAGCTTTCTTT	CSARPLEGGTEAFF
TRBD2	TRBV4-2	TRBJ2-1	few	TGTGCCAGCAGCCTCGGATCCGGGGGGGAGTACAATGAGCAGTTCTTC	CASSLGSGGEYNEQFF
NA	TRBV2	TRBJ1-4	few	TGTGCCATTGCACGTCAGACTAATGAAAAACTGTTTTTT	CAIARQTNEKLFF
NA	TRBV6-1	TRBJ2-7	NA	TGTGCCAGCAGTGTTGTCGGGGACTCCTACGAGCAGTACTTC	CASSVVGDSYEQYF
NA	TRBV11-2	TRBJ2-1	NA	TGTGCCAGCAGCTTAGGGCTAGTGGGAGGCAATGAGCAGTTCTTC	CASSLGLVGGNEQFF
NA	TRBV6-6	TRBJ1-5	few	TGTGCCAGCAGTGGCGCTGGGACCTTGGAACAGCCCCAGCATTTT	CASSGAGTLEQPQHF
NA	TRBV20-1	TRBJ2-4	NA	TGCAGTGCTAGACTTCAGGATCCCACCTCTGAAGAGCAGTACTTC	CSARLQDPTSEEQYF
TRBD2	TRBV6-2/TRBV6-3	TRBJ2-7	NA	TGTGCCACCCAACTAGCGGGGGGATCCTACGAGCAGTACTTC	CATQLAGGSYEQYF
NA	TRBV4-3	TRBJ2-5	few	TGCGCCAGCAGCCAAGATTGGGGGAATGAGCAGTACTTC	CASSQDWGNEQYF
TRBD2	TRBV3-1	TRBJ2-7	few	TGTGCCAGCAGCCAAGATTCGCTAGCGGGGGGCCACTCCTACGAGCAGTACTTC	CASSQDSLAGGHSYEQYF
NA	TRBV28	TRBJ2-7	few	TGTGCCAGCAGTTTATTGCCAGGGTCCCCCTACGAGCAGTACTTC	CASSLLPGSPYEQYF
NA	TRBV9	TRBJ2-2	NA	TGTGCCAGCAGCGTAGTCGGAACGAGGGGCGGGGAGCTGTTTTTT	CASSVVGTRGGELFF
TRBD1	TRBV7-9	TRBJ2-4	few	TGTGCCAGCAGCCTTGGACAGGGACGAGCCAAAAACATTCAGTACTTC	CASSLGQGRAKNIQYF
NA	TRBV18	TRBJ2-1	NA	TGTGTCAGCTCAGACAGCCTTGTGAGGCAGTTCTTC	CVSSDSLVRQFF
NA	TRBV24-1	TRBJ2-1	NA	TGTGCCACCAGTGATTCAGGCAGGCGAATTATGTTCTTC	CATSDSGRRIMFF
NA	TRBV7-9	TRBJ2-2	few	TGTGCCAGCAGCCCCCGGGCCCAACGGAGCACCGGGGAGCTGTTTTTT	CASSPRAQRSTGELFF
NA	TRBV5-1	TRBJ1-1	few	TGCGCCAGCAGCAGGAGACAGGCCATGAACACTGAAGCTTTCTTT	CASSRRQAMNTEAFF
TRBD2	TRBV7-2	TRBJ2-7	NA	TGTGCCAGCAGCGGAAGGATGGGCGGGGGCGAGCAGTACTTC	CASSGRMGGGEQYF